The sequence of this TCR beta chain was determined in a study of T cell responses to AZD1222 COVID-19 vaccine. Some clones are missing from TCRdb's copy, which holds only in-frame ones; the method was immunoSEQ multiplex PCR. This sample has fewer than 200,000 clones, with approximately 93% found just once. In regard to this clone: As yet, its antigen is unknown.

Study-wide results and caveats: Of the AZD1222 recipients, only 5 to 7 were seropositive at baseline. Among the donors, most were white British and more were female, and clonal diversity was possibly underestimated. Mapped onto spike, vaccine-associated CD4 TCRs spanned it and were dominant at 160-218 and 743-854.

This CDR3 is 15 amino acids long. V lost 1 base and J lost 0; bases outside the gene matches: 2. The V gene is TRBV5-3, the J gene TRBJ2-3, with 7 bases that match TRBD1. TRBV5-3 qualifies as an ORF whose function is uncertain. Sequenced material: peripheral blood, taken 28 days after the second AZD1222 dose. The source of this sequence is an adult who received the AZD1222 COVID-19 vaccine. This CDR3 reads CARSLLDRSTDTQYF. DNA for the CDR3: TGTGCCAGAAGCTTGTTGGACAGGAGCACAGATACGCAGTATTTT.